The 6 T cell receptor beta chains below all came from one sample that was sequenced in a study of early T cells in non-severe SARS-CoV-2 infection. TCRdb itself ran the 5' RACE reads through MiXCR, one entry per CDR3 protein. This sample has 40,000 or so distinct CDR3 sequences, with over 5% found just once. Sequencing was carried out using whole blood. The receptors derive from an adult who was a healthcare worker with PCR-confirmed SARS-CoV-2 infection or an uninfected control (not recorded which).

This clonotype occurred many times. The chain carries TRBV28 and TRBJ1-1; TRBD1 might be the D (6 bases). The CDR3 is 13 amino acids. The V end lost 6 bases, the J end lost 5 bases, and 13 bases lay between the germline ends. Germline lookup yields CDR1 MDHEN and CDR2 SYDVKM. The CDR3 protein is CASSFSGETEAFF. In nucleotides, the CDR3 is TGTGCCAGCAGCTTCTCAGGGGAGACTGAAGCTTTCTTT.

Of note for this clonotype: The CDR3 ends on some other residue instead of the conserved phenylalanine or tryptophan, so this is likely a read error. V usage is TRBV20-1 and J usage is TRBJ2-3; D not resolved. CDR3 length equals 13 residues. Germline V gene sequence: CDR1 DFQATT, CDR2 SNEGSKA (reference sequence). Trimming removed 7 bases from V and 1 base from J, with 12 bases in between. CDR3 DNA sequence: TGCAGTGAAAGGGTCCCACGCACAGATACGCAGTATTCT. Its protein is CSERVPRTDTQYS.

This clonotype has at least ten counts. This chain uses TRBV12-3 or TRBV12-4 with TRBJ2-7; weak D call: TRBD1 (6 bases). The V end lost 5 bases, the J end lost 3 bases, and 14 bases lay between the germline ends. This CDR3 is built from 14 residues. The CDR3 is CASSLTTGNYEQYF. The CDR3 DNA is TGTGCCAGCAGTCTCACGACAGGCAACTACGAGCAGTACTTC.

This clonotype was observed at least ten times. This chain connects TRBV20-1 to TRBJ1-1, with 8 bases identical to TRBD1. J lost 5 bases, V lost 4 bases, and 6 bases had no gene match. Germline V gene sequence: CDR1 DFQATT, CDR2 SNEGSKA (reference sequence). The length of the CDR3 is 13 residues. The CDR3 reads CSAIRQGRTEAFF. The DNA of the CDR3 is TGCAGTGCTATCCGACAGGGGCGGACTGAAGCTTTCTTT.

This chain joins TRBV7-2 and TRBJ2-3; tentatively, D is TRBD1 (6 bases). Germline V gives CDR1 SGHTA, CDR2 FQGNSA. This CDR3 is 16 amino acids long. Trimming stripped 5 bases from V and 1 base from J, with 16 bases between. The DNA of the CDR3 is TGTGCCAGCAGCCCCAGGGCCCCAGGGGGCACAGATACGCAGTATTTT. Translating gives CASSPRAPGGTDTQYF. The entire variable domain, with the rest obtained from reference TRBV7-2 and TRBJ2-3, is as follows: GAGVSQSPSNKVTEKGKDVELRCDPISGHTALYWYRQSLGQGLEFLIYFQGNSAPDKSGLPSDRFSAERTGGSVSTLTIQRTQQEDSAVYLCASSPRAPGGTDTQYFGPGTRLTVL.

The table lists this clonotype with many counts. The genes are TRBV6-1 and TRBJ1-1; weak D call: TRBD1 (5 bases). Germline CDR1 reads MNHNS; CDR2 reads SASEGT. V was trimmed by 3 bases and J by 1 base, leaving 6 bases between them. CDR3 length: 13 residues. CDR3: CASSDGGNTEAFF. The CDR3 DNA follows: TGTGCCAGCAGTGATGGGGGGAACACTGAAGCTTTCTTT.